This T cell receptor beta chain was sequenced during a study of T-cell memory formation after mild COVID-19. Notes on the study in general: Among clones contracting day 15 to 85, CD4/CD8 was balanced, whereas later expanders leaned CD4+. The main location of contracting CD4+ clones was CM and EM, and that of contracting CD8+ clones was EMRA.

This clonotype has more than one count but fewer than ten. Its specificity is unknown. MiXCR was run by TCRdb on the 5' RACE reads, yielding one entry per CDR3 protein. The repertoire has more than 450,000 distinct CDR3 sequences, more than 15% of them found once; the top ten carry around 12%. V was clipped by 3 bases and J by 2 bases, with 17 bases between them. The CDR3 has 15 residues. Germline-derived CDR1 and CDR2 are DFQATT and SNEGSKA (reference sequence). The sequenced material came from PBMCs or a T cell subset sorted from them (not recorded which). This clonotype originated in an adult woman who had mild COVID-19 (a few samples of this study predate the infection). Cell type and time point are not known. V usage is TRBV20-1 and J usage is TRBJ2-7; D may correspond to TRBD1 or TRBD2 (5 bases each). The CDR3 loop is CSASVRLGDPYEQYF. In DNA, the CDR3 is TGCAGTGCTAGTGTTCGGTTAGGGGACCCCTACGAGCAGTACTTC.